This is a list of T cell receptor beta chains from one sample in a study of radiotherapy plus CTLA-4 blockade in lung cancer. Libraries were prepared by immunoSEQ multiplex PCR; TCRdb keeps only in-frame clonotypes and omits some of them. Of tens of thousands of clones listed, roughly 83% were seen once; the top ten hold approximately 9%. The input for sequencing was peripheral blood, taken from a patient treated with radiotherapy plus ipilimumab. These receptors came from a human donor with non-small cell lung cancer who had a complete response to radiotherapy plus ipilimumab. Each CDR3 is given with its conserved first and last residue. The D gene is left open where the match is weak. Some rows have no size entry. The others give once, few or many, or a class for an expanded clone.

CDR3nt	CDR3aa	j_gene	v_gene	abundance	d_gene
TGCGCCAGCAGCCAAGACCAGGGGGCGGATGGAAACACCATATATTTT	CASSQDQGADGNTIYF	TRBJ1-3	TRBV4-3	few	TRBD1
TGTGCCAGCAGCGTGACAGGGGAAGCTGGCTACACCTTC	CASSVTGEAGYTF	TRBJ1-2	TRBV5-6	-	TRBD1
TGTGCCAGCAGCTCTACAGGAACGGGGGGAGACTATGGCTACACCTTC	CASSSTGTGGDYGYTF	TRBJ1-2	TRBV7-2	-	-
TGTGCCAGCAGTCCGTGGGACTCAAGCTCCTACGAGCAGTACTTC	CASSPWDSSSYEQYF	TRBJ2-7	TRBV27	-	-
TGTGCCATCACGGGGGGAAACACCATATATTTT	CAITGGNTIYF	TRBJ1-3	TRBV10-3	few	-
TGTGCCAGCTCACCGACAGAGTTAAACTATGGCTACACCTTC	CASSPTELNYGYTF	TRBJ1-2	TRBV18	-	-
TGTGCCAGCAGCGCAAGAAAGGTGGTCGCGGGGGTTAGCACAGATACGCAGTATTTT	CASSARKVVAGVSTDTQYF	TRBJ2-3	TRBV7-6	-	TRBD2
TGTGCCAGCAGTTTGGACAGGGAGGAGACCCAGTACTTC	CASSLDREETQYF	TRBJ2-5	TRBV27	-	TRBD1
TGTGCCAGCAGTTCCACACAGGGCCCCCTGAGCTCCTATAATTCACCCCTCCACTTT	CASSSTQGPLSSYNSPLHF	TRBJ1-6	TRBV27	few	-
TGTGCCAGCTTTTATAGGAGTAACACTGAAGCTTTCTTT	CASFYRSNTEAFF	TRBJ1-1	TRBV18	-	-
TGTGCCAGCAGCTTACCGGGAGTGGGATCGAACACCGGGGAGCTGTTTTTT	CASSLPGVGSNTGELFF	TRBJ2-2	TRBV11-2	-	-
TGCGCCAGCAGCGGCGGGACAGGGACGACGAACACTGAAGCTTTCTTT	CASSGGTGTTNTEAFF	TRBJ1-1	TRBV5-1	-	TRBD1
TGTGCCAGCAGCCCGGGACTGTACTATGGCTACACCTTC	CASSPGLYYGYTF	TRBJ1-2	TRBV14	-	-
TGTGCCTGGAACCTTAAGGGGGGGGAGACCCAGTACTTC	CAWNLKGGETQYF	TRBJ2-5	TRBV30	-	-
TGTGCCAGCTCACCAGATGGACAGGGGTCTGGGGCCAACGTCCTGACTTTC	CASSPDGQGSGANVLTF	TRBJ2-6	TRBV18	-	TRBD1
TGTGCCAGCAGCTTACAGGTCGGGATAGCCAAAAACATTCAGTACTTC	CASSLQVGIAKNIQYF	TRBJ2-4	TRBV7-2	-	-
TGTGCCAGTAGTACAGGTGAAAAACTGTTTTTT	CASSTGEKLFF	TRBJ1-4	TRBV19	-	-
TGTGCCAGCAGCCGGGACAGGGCAGATACGCAGTATTTT	CASSRDRADTQYF	TRBJ2-3	TRBV7-8	-	TRBD1
TGCGCCAGCAGCCAAGGCGTAGGGAGAAGAACGATTTCACCCCTCCACTTT	CASSQGVGRRTISPLHF	TRBJ1-6	TRBV4-1	-	-
TGTGCCAGCAGCTCTCGACTAGCGGGGGTTTCCTACAATGAGCAGTTCTTC	CASSSRLAGVSYNEQFF	TRBJ2-1	TRBV9	-	TRBD2
TGTGCCAGTTCTCCCGGGAGCCGCAATGAGCAGTTCTTC	CASSPGSRNEQFF	TRBJ2-1	TRBV30	-	-
TGTGCCAGCAGCCCTTGGCGGGGCCCTCAGCCCCAGCATTTT	CASSPWRGPQPQHF	TRBJ1-5	TRBV9	-	-
TGTGCCAGCAGCGAAGAGGGGGCCTTGTGGAACACCATATATTTT	CASSEEGALWNTIYF	TRBJ1-3	TRBV7-9	-	TRBD1
TGTGCCAGCAGCGTAGCTGGGGGACAGGGCTCTGGAAACACCATATATTTT	CASSVAGGQGSGNTIYF	TRBJ1-3	TRBV9	few	TRBD1
TGTGCCAGCAGCTTCGGACACGCTTCGGGTGAGCAGTTCTTC	CASSFGHASGEQFF	TRBJ2-1	TRBV7-2	-	-
TGTGCCACCAGCAGAGGACGGCAGGGGGTTAAGAATGAGCAGTTCTTC	CATSRGRQGVKNEQFF	TRBJ2-1	TRBV15	-	TRBD1
TGTGCCTGGAGTCATCAAAATGAGCAGTTCTTC	CAWSHQNEQFF	TRBJ2-1	TRBV30	-	-
TGTGCCAGCAGTACCGGACAGGGAAACTATGGCTACACCTTC	CASSTGQGNYGYTF	TRBJ1-2	TRBV28	once	TRBD1
TGCAGCGCCCCGGGACAGGGAGTGGGAGAGACCCAGTACTTC	CSAPGQGVGETQYF	TRBJ2-5	TRBV29-1	-	TRBD1
TGTGCCAGCAATACAGGAGCGGAGACCCAGTACTTC	CASNTGAETQYF	TRBJ2-5	TRBV2	-	-
TGCGCCAGCTTCCTGGGGGGGCCCCTCTCTGGGGCCAACGTCCTGACTTTC	CASFLGGPLSGANVLTF	TRBJ2-6	TRBV5-1	-	-
TGTGCTAGTGGGACCGGGACTGTATACACCGGGGAGCTGTTTTTT	CASGTGTVYTGELFF	TRBJ2-2	TRBV12-5	-	-
TGTGCCAGCAGTCGGACAGGGTATCATCAGCCCCAGCATTTT	CASSRTGYHQPQHF	TRBJ1-5	TRBV11-1	once	TRBD1
TGTGCCAGCAGTGGAGAGTACTATGGCTACACCTTC	CASSGEYYGYTF	TRBJ1-2	TRBV28	-	-
TGTGCCAGTAGTATTGAACAGGGTTCTGAAGCTTTCTTT	CASSIEQGSEAFF	TRBJ1-1	TRBV19	once	-
TGTGCCAGCAGCCCGGCTAGGTCACCCCAGCCCCAGCATTTT	CASSPARSPQPQHF	TRBJ1-5	TRBV6-5	-	-
TGTGCCAGCAGCTCGTGGACAGGGGGCGTTGATGGCTACACCTTC	CASSSWTGGVDGYTF	TRBJ1-2	TRBV7-2	-	TRBD1
TGCGCCAGCAGTTCTATGAACACTGAAGCTTTCTTT	CASSSMNTEAFF	TRBJ1-1	TRBV10-2	few	-
TGTGCCAGTAGTATTGGCGGCAGCAAAAACTATGGCTACACCTTC	CASSIGGSKNYGYTF	TRBJ1-2	TRBV19	-	-
TGTGCCATCAGCCCTGCAGATCGTGGCTACACCTTC	CAISPADRGYTF	TRBJ1-2	TRBV10-3	few	-
TGCGCCAGCAGCCAAGCCTTGAGACTAGCGGGGGTCTACGAGCAGTACTTC	CASSQALRLAGVYEQYF	TRBJ2-7	TRBV4-1	-	TRBD2
TGTGCCAGTAGTATAGCGTTCGGGGACAGCTATGCCTACGAGCAGTACTTC	CASSIAFGDSYAYEQYF	TRBJ2-7	TRBV19	-	TRBD1
TGTGCCAGCTCACCGGTAGGGGGCTTGTCCTACAATGAGCAGTTCTTC	CASSPVGGLSYNEQFF	TRBJ2-1	TRBV18	-	TRBD1
TGTGCCAGCAGGCCCACAGGGAGTAATCAGCCCCAGCATTTT	CASRPTGSNQPQHF	TRBJ1-5	TRBV27	-	-
TGTGCCAGCAGCTTAGGGTGGACTTACTCATCCTACGAGCAGTACTTC	CASSLGWTYSSYEQYF	TRBJ2-7	TRBV7-8	-	-
TGTGCCATCAGTAAGGTTGTCGGGACTGAAGCTTTCTTT	CAISKVVGTEAFF	TRBJ1-1	TRBV10-3	-	-